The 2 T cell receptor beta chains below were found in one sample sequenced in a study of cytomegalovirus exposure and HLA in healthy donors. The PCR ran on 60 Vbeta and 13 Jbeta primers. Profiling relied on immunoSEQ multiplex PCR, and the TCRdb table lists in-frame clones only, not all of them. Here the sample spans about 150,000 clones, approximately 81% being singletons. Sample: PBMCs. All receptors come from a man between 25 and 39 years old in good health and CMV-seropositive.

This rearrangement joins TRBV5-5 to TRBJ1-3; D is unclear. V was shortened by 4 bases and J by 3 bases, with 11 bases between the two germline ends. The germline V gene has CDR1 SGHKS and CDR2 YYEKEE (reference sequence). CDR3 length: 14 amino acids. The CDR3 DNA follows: TGTGCCAGCAGCCAAAAGAGAGGTGGAAACACCATATATTTT. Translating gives CASSQKRGGNTIYF.

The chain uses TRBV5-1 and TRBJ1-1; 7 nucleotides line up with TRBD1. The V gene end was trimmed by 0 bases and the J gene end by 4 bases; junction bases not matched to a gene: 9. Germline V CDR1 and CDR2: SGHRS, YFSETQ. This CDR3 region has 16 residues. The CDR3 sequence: CASSLAQGEMRTEAFF. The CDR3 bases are TGCGCCAGCAGCTTGGCCCAGGGGGAGATGCGCACTGAAGCTTTCTTT.